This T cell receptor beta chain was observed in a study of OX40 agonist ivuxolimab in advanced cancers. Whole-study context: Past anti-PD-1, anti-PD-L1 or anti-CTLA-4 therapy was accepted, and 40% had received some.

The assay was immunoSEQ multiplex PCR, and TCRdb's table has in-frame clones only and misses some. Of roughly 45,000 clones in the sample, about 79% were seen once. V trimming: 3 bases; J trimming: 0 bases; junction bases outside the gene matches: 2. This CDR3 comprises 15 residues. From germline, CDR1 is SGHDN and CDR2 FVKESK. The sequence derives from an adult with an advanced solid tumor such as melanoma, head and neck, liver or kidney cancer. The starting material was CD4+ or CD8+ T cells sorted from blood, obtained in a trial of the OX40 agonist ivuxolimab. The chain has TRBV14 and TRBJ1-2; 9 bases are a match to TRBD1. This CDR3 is CASSQGQGANYGYTF. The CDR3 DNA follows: TGTGCCAGCAGCCAGGGACAGGGTGCTAACTATGGCTACACCTTC.